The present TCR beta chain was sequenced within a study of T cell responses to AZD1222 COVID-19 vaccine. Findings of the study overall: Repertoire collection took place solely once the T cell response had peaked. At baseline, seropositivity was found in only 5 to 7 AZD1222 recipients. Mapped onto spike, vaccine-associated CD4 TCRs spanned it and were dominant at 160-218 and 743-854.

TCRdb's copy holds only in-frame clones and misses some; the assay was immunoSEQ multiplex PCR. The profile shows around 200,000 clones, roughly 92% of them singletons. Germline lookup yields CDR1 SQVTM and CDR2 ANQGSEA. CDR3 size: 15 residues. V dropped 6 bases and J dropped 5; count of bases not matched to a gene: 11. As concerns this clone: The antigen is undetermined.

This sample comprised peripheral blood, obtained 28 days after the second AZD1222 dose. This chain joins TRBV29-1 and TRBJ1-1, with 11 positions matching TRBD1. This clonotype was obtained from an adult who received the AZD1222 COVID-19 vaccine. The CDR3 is CSVAGTGGSGTEAFF. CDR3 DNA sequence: TGCAGCGTCGCCGGGACAGGGGGGAGCGGGACTGAAGCTTTCTTT.